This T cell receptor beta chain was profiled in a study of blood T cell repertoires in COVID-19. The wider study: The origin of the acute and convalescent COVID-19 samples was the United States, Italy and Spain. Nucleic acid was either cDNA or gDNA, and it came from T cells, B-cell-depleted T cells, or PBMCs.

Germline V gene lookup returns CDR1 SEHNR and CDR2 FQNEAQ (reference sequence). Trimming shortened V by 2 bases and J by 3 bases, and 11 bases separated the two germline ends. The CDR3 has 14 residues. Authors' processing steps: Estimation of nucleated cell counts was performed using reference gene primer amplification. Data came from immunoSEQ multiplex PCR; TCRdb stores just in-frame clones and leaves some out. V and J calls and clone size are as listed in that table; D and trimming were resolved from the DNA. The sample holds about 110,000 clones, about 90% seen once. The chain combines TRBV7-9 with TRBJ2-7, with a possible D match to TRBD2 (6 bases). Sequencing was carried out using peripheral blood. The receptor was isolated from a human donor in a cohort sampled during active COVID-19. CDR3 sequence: CASSLTGVVYEQYF. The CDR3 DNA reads TGTGCCAGCAGCTTAACGGGAGTGGTCTACGAGCAGTACTTC.